This TCR beta chain was identified during a study of post-analysis software for immune sequencing data (dated by TCRdb to the mid-2010s). The study in broad terms: Relapsing-remitting, secondary progressive and progressive-relapsing multiple sclerosis were recorded as disease courses, and subtype annotation was lacking for some patients. The patient repertoires were set against around eleven previously published healthy control repertoires from donors whose ages ranged from 6 to 25 years. A subset of samples was prepared in parallel using single-end sample barcoding, then pooled and co-amplified after Illumina adapter ligation.

Library prep was done by PCR. Sequencing used an Illumina HiSeq 2500. To reduce PCR and sequencing biases, unique molecular identifiers were incorporated into the TCR beta cDNA libraries. Approximately 500,000 cDNA molecules were obtained per 1 to 10 million input T cells, so each molecule approximated one T cell. The patient libraries were prepared and sequenced with the same protocol used for the earlier healthy control dataset. Samples belonging to the same batch were prepared together, multiplexed and sequenced on a shared HiSeq lane. Per the authors' processing: Raw barcoded reads were processed with MIGEC, discarding single-read molecular identifier groups before consensus assembly and CDR3 extraction. Clonotype tables were post-analysed with VDJtools, normalizing diversity by down-sampling all datasets to the smallest sample size. To correct batch-related cross-sample contamination, repertoire overlap clustering matched CDR3 amino acid sequences but not nucleotide sequences. The public reads were quality trimmed at Q25 with fastp and then assembled into clones with MiXCR by TCRdb, keeping productive beta chains. Records with the same CDR3 protein are collapsed into one entry carrying the most frequent genes and DNA. These V and J calls rely on TCRdb rather than the paper's analysis. The sample table shows some 500,000 distinct CDR3 sequences, and roughly 45% are seen once. Around 10% of the sample goes to the ten largest clones.

Measured from the cysteine to the phenylalanine, the CDR3 is 15 residues long. The retained sequence is limited to the CDR3, 45 bases, with the frame set at the first base. Here V drops 5 bases and J drops 2 bases, and the junction holds 6 bases not matched to any gene. CDR1 and CDR2, per the germline V gene, are LGHNT and FRNRAP. To demonstrate the VDJtools post-analysis software, TCR beta repertoires were profiled from the peripheral blood of about 14 young patients with multiple sclerosis. The patients with multiple sclerosis were children and adolescents between 6 and 15 years of age. On the study overall, not on this receptor specifically: Compared with controls, multiple sclerosis patients had significantly lower normalized Chao1 diversity, a finding suggesting substantial peripheral T-cell clonal expansion. The multiple sclerosis patient group was slightly younger than the control group. Direct clustering with F measure showed strong co-clustering of samples prepared in the same batch, prompting a batch-effect correction. Significantly higher frequencies in patients than in controls were found for several TRBV segments, including TRBV5-6, TRBV5-1 and TRBV20-1.

Worth noting for this clonotype: Its antigen has not been determined. No much larger clone is present one base from it, and per-base qualities are unavailable.

Here the chain combines TRBV12-5 and TRBJ2-3; TRBD1 lines up with 8 middle nucleotides. The specimen was blood. This TCR was recovered from a girl aged 5 to 17 with multiple sclerosis. The CDR3 amino acid sequence is: CASGGGTGVTDTQYF. The DNA sequence follows: TGTGCTAGTGGTGGGGGGACAGGAGTCACAGATACGCAGTATTTT. When the CDR3 is completed using the reference TRBV12-5 and TRBJ2-3 genes on either side, the full variable domain is DARVTQTPRHKVTEMGQEVTMRCQPILGHNTVFWYRQTMMQGLELLAYFRNRAPLDDSGMPKDRFSAEMPDATLATLKIQPSEPRDSAVYFCASGGGTGVTDTQYFGPGTRLTVL.